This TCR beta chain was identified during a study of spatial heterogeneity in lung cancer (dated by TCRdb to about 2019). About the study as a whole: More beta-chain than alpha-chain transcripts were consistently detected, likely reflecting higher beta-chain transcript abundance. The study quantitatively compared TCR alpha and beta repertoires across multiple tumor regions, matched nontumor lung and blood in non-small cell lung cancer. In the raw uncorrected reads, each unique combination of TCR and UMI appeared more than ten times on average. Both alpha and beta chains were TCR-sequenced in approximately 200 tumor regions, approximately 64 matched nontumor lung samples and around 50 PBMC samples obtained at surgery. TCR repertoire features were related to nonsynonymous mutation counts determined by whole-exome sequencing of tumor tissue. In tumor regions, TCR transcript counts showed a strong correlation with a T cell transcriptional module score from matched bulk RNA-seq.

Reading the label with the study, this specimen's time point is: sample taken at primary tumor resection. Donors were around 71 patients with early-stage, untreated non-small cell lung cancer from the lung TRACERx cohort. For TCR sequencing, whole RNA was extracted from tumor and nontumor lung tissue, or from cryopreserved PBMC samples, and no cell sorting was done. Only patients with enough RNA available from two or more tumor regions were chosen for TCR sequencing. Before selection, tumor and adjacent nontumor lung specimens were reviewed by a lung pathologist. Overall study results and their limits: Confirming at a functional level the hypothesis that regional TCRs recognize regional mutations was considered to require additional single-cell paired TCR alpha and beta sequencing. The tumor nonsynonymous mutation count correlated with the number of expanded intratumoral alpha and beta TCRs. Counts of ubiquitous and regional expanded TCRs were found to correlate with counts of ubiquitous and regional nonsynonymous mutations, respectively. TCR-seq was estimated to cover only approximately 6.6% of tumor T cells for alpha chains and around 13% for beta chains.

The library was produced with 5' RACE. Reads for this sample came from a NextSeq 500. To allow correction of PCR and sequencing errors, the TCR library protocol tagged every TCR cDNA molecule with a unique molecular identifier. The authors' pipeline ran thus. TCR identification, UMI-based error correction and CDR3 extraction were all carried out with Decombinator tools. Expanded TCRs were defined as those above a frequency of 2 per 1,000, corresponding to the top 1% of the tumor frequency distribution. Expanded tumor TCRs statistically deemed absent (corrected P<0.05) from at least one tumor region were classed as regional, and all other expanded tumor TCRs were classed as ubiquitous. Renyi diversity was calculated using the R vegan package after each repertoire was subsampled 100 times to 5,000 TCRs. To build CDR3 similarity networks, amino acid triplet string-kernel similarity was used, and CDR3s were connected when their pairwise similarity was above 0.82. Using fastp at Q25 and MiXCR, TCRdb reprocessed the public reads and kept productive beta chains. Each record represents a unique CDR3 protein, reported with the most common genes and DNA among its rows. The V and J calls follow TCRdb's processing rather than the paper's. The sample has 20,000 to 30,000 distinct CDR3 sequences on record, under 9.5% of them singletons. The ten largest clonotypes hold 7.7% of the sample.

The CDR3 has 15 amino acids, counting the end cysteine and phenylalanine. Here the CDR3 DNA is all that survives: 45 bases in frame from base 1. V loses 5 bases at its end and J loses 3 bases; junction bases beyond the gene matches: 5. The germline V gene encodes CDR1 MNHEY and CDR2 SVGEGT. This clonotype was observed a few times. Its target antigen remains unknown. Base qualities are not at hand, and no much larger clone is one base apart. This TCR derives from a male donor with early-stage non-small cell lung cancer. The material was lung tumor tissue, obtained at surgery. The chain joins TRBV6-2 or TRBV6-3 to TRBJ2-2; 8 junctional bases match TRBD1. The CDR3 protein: CASSARTGYTGELFF. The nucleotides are TGTGCCAGCAGTGCCAGGACAGGGTACACCGGGGAGCTGTTTTTT.